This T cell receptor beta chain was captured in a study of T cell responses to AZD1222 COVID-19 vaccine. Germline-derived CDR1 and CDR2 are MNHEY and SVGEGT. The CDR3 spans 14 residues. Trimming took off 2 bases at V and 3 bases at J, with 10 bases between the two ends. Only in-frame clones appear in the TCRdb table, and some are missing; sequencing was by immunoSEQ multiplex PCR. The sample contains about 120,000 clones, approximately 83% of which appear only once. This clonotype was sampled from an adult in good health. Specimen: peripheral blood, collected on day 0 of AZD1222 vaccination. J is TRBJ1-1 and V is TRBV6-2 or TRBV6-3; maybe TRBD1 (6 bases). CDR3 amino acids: CASSYVTGYTEAFF. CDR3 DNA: TGTGCCAGCAGTTACGTAACAGGGTACACTGAAGCTTTCTTT.